The following is a T cell receptor (beta chain) sequence with its context. This CDR3 spans 12 amino acids. Germline V CDR1 and CDR2: SNHLY, FYNNEI. Deletions cut 4 bases from V and 4 bases from J, with 7 bases between. TCRdb keeps only in-frame clones here, not all; method: immunoSEQ multiplex PCR. The sample records some 56,000 clones, roughly 90% being singletons. The sample belongs to a study of T cell changes during pregnancy in multiple sclerosis. The specimen comprised CD4+ T cells from peripheral blood mononuclear cells, sampled after pregnancy. This rearrangement joins TRBV2 to TRBJ1-1; possible D gene TRBD1, 5 bases. This receptor was taken from a female donor with multiple sclerosis, enrolled in a pregnancy study. The DNA for the CDR3 is TGTGCCAGCAGTGGGACACCCACTGAAGCTTTCTTT. It is translated as CASSGTPTEAFF.